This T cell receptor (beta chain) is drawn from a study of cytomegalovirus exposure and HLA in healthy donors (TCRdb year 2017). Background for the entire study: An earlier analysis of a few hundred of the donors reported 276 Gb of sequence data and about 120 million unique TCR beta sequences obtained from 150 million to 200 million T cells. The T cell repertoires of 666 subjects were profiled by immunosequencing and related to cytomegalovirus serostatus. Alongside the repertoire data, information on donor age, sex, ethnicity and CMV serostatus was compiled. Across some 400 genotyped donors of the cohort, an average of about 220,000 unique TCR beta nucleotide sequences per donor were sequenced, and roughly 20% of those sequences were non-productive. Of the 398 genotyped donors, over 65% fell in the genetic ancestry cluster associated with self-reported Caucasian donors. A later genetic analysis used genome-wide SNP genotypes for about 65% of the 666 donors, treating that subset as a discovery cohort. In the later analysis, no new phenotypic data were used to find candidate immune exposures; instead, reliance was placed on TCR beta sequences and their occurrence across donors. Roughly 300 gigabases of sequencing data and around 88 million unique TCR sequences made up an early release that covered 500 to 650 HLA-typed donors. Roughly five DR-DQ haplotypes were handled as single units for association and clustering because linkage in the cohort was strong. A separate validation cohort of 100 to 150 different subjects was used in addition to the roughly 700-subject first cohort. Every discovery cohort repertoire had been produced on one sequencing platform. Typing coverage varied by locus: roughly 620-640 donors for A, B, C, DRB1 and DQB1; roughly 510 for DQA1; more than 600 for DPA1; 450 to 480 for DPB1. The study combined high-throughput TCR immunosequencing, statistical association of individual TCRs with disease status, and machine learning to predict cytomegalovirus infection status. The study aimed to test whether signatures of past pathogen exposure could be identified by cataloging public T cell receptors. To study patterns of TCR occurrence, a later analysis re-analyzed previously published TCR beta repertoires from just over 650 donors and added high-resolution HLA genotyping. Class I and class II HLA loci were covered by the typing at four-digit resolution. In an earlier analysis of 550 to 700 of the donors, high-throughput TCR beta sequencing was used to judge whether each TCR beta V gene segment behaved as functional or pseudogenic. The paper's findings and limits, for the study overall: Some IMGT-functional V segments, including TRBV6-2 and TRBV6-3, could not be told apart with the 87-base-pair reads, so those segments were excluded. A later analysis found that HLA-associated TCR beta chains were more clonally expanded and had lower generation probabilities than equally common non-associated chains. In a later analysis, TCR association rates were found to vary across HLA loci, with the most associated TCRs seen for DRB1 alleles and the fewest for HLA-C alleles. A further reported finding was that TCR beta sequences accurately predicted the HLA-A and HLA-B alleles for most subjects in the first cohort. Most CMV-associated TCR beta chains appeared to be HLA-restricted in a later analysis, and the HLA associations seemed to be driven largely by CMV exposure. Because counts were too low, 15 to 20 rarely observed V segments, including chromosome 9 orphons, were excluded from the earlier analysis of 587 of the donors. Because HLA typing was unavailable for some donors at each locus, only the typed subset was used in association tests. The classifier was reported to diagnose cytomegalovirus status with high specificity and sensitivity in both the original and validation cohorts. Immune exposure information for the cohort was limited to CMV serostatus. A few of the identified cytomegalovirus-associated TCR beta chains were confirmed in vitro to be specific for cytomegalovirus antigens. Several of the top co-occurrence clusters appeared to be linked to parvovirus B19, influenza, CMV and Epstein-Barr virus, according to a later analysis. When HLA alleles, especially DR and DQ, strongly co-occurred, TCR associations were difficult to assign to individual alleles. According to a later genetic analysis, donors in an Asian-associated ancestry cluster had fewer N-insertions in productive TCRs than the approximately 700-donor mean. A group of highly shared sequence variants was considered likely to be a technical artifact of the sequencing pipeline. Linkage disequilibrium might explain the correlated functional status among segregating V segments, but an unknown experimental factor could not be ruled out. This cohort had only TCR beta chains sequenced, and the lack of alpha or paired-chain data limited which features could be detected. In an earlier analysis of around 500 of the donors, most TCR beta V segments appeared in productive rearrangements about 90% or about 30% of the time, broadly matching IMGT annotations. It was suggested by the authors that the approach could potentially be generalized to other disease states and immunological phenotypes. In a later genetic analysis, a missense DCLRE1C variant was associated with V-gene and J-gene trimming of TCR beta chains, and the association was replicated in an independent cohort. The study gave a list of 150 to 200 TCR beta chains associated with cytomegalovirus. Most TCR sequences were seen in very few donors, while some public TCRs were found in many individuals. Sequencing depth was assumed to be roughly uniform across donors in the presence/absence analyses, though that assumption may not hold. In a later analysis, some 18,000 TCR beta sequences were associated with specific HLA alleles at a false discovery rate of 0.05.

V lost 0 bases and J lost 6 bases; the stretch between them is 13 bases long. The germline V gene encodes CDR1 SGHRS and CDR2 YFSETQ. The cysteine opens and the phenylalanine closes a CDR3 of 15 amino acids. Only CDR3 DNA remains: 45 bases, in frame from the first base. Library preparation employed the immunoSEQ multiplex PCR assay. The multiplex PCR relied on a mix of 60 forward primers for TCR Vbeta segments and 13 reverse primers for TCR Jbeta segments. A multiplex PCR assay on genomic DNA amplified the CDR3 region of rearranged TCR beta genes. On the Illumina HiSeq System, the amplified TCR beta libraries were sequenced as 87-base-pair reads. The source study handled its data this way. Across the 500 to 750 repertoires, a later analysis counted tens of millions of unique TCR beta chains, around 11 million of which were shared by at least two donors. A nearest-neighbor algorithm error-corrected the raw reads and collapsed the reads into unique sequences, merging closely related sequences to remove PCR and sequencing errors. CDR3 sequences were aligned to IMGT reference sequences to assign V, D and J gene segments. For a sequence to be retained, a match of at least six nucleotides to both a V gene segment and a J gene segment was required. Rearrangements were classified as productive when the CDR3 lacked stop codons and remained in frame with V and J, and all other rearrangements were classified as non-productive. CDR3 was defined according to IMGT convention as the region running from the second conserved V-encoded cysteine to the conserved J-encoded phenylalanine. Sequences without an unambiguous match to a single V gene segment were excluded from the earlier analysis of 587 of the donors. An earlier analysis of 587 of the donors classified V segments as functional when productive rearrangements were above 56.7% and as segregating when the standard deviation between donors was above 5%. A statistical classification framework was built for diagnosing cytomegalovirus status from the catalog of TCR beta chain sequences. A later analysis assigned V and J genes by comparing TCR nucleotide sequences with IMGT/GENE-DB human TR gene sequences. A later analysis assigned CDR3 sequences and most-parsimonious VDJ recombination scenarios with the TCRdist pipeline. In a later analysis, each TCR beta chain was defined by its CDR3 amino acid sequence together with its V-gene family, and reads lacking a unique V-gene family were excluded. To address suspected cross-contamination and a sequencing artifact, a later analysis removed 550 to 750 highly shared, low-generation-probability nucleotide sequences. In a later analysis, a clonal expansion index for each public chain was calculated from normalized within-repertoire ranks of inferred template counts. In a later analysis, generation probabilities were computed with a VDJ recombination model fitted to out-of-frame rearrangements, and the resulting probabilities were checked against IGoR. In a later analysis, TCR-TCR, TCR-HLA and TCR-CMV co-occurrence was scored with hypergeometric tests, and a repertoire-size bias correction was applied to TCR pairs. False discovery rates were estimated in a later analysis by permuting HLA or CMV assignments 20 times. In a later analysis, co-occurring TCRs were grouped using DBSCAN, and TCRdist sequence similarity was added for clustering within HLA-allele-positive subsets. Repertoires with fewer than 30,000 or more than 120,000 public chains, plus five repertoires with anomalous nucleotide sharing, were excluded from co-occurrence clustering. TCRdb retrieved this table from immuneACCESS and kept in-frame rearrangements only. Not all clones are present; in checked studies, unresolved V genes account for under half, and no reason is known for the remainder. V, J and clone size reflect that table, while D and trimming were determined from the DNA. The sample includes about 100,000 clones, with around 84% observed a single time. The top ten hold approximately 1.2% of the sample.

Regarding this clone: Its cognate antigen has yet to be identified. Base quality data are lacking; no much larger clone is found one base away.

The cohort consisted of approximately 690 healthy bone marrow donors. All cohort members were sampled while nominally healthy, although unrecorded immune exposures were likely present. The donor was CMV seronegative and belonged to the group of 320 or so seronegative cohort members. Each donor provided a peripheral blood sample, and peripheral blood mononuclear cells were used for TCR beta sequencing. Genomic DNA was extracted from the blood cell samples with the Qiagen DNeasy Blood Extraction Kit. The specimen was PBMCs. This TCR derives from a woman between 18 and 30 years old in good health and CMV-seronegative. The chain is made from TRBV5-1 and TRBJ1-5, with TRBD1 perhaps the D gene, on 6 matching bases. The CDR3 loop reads CASSLGQAKGQPQHF. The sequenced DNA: TGCGCCAGCAGCTTGGGACAGGCCAAGGGTCAGCCCCAGCATTTT.